Listed below are T cell receptor beta chains from one sample, sequenced in a study of cytomegalovirus exposure and HLA in healthy donors. Generated by immunoSEQ multiplex PCR, the TCRdb table keeps only in-frame clones and is missing some. Of roughly 65,000 clones listed, over 85% are singletons. Sample: PBMCs. Receptors originate from a man aged 18-30 years in good health and CMV-seropositive. CDR3s include the opening cysteine and the closing phenylalanine or tryptophan. Fields, in order: D gene, V gene, clone size, J gene, CDR3 protein, CDR3 DNA. A D gene is named only where the DNA matches it firmly. A clone size is listed for some rows: how often the clone was seen (once, few, many), or a class if it is expanded.

>TRBD1|TRBV7-8|-|TRBJ1-4
CASSPRGQPREKLFF
TGTGCCAGCAGCCCCCGGGGACAGCCTAGGGAAAAACTGTTTTTT
>-|TRBV18|-|TRBJ2-3
CASSPREFTDTQYF
TGTGCCAGCTCACCACGAGAATTCACAGATACGCAATATTTT
>TRBD1|TRBV7-9|-|TRBJ1-5
CASSDLTGDQPQHF
TGTGCCAGCAGCGACCTTACAGGGGATCAGCCCCAGCATTTT
>TRBD1|TRBV9|-|TRBJ1-5
CASSATGAGNQPQHF
TGTGCCAGCAGCGCGACAGGGGCTGGCAATCAGCCCCAGCATTTT
>-|TRBV7-8|-|TRBJ1-1
CASSLFSAGITRNTEAFF
TGTGCCAGCAGCTTATTCAGCGCCGGGATCACTAGGAACACTGAAGCTTTCTTT
>-|TRBV10-3|-|TRBJ2-7
CAISESGRSYEQYF
TGTGCCATCAGTGAGTCTGGCAGATCGTACGAGCAGTACTTC
>-|TRBV5-4|-|TRBJ1-1
CASSFKGVTFF
TGTGCCAGCAGCTTTAAAGGGGTAACTTTCTTT
>-|TRBV6-5|-|TRBJ2-7
CASRDDSAYSYEQYF
TGTGCCAGCAGGGACGACAGTGCTTACTCCTACGAGCAGTACTTC
>TRBD1|TRBV18|-|TRBJ1-1
CASSPLTGGDTEAFF
TGTGCCAGCTCACCACTAACAGGGGGCGACACTGAAGCTTTCTTT
>TRBD2|TRBV19|-|TRBJ2-2
CASRPGGGVAGELFF
TGTGCCAGCCGTCCCGGGGGGGGAGTTGCCGGGGAGCTGTTTTTT
>-|TRBV25-1|-|TRBJ2-6
CASSSLIAGQSRANVLTF
TGTGCCAGCAGTTCTCTAATAGCTGGACAAAGTCGGGCCAACGTCCTGACTTTC
>TRBD2|TRBV4-2|-|TRBJ2-1
CASSPKASGASYNEQFF
TGTGCCAGCAGCCCGAAGGCTAGCGGGGCCTCATACAATGAGCAGTTCTTC
>-|TRBV15|-|TRBJ2-7
CATSPGRDYEQYF
TGTGCCACCAGCCCAGGCAGGGACTACGAGCAGTACTTC
>TRBD1|TRBV7-9|-|TRBJ2-7
CASSLLGQDSYEQYF
TGTGCCAGCAGCTTACTTGGACAGGATTCCTACGAGCAGTACTTC
>-|TRBV27|-|TRBJ1-2
CASSYTGFGYGYTF
TGTGCCAGCAGTTATACAGGGTTTGGCTATGGCTACACCTTC
>TRBD2|TRBV7-6|-|TRBJ2-3
CASSKRLAGGNTDTQYF
TGTGCCAGCAGCAAGCGACTAGCGGGGGGGAACACAGATACGCAGTATTTT
>-|TRBV6-1|-|TRBJ2-1
CASSVMSGLNNEQFF
TGTGCCAGCAGTGTCATGAGCGGCCTTAACAATGAGCAGTTCTTC
>-|TRBV2|-|TRBJ2-5
CASSDSRQEETQYF
TGTGCCAGCAGTGACTCCCGACAGGAAGAGACCCAGTACTTC
>-|TRBV7-9|-|TRBJ2-7
CATTQGNGYEQYF
TGTGCCACCACGCAGGGCAACGGGTACGAGCAGTACTTC
>TRBD2|TRBV7-2|-|TRBJ2-7
CASSLPTSGGARVSYEQYF
TGTGCCAGCAGCCTCCCGACTAGCGGGGGGGCCCGCGTCTCCTACGAGCAGTACTTC
>-|TRBV14|-|TRBJ1-6
CASSESRRSPLHF
TGTGCCAGCAGCGAAAGCAGGCGTTCACCCCTCCACTTT
>-|TRBV6-5|-|TRBJ2-7
CASSYNSGKYEQYF
TGTGCCAGCAGTTACAACTCCGGGAAATACGAGCAGTACTTC
>-|TRBV7-9|-|TRBJ2-7
CATRRTDSSSYEQYF
TGTGCCACGCGGCGAACCGACAGCAGCTCCTACGAGCAGTACTTC
>-|TRBV11-2|-|TRBJ2-7
CASSFSGVAYEQYF
TGTGCCAGCAGCTTTTCGGGGGTAGCCTACGAGCAGTACTTC
>TRBD1|TRBV15|-|TRBJ1-2
CATSRGTDYGYTF
TGTGCCACCAGCAGGGGGACAGACTATGGCTACACCTTC
>TRBD2|TRBV7-8|-|TRBJ2-7
CASSLGTSGSSYEQYF
TGTGCCAGCAGCTTGGGGACTAGCGGGAGCTCCTACGAGCAGTACTTC
>-|TRBV7-7|-|TRBJ2-7
CASSYSLSYEQYF
TGTGCTAGCAGCTATAGCCTCTCCTACGAGCAGTACTTC
>-|TRBV5-5|few|TRBJ1-2
CASSPAGTPKASGYTF
TGTGCCAGCAGCCCGGCCGGGACACCTAAGGCCTCTGGCTACACCTTC
>-|TRBV28|-|TRBJ2-6
CASGPVSGANVLTF
TGTGCCTCAGGGCCGGTCTCTGGGGCCAACGTCCTGACTTTC
>-|TRBV5-6|-|TRBJ1-6
CASSFWGPNSPLHF
TGTGCCAGCAGCTTCTGGGGGCCTAATTCACCCCTCCACTTT
>-|TRBV9|-|TRBJ1-2
CASSEGDPGYYGYTF
TGTGCCAGCAGCGAGGGAGATCCAGGATATTATGGCTACACCTTC
>TRBD1|TRBV5-6|-|TRBJ2-7
CASSLRMGTGIYEQYF
TGTGCCAGCAGCTTGAGGATGGGGACAGGGATATACGAGCAGTACTTC
>-|TRBV4-1|-|TRBJ2-2
CASSQDRAERELFF
TGCGCCAGCAGCCAAGACAGGGCAGAACGGGAGCTGTTTTTT
>-|TRBV2|-|TRBJ2-3
CASSEARTGSTDTQYF
TGTGCCAGCAGTGAAGCCCGAACAGGGAGCACAGATACGCAGTATTTT
>-|TRBV9|once|TRBJ2-2
CASSVAGGELFF
TGTGCCAGCAGCGTAGCGGGCGGGGAGCTGTTTTTT
>-|TRBV2|-|TRBJ1-1
CASSEEGVRAFF
TGTGCCAGCAGTGAAGAGGGGGTTCGGGCTTTCTTT
>TRBD1|TRBV25-1|-|TRBJ1-5
CASRRSRGESWPQHF
TGTGCCAGCAGGAGGTCCAGGGGGGAATCATGGCCCCAGCATTTT
>-|TRBV11-2|-|TRBJ1-3
CASSSAGNTIYF
TGTGCCAGCAGCTCTGCAGGGAACACCATATATTTT
>-|TRBV25-1|-|TRBJ2-7
CASSRGGAGSYEQYF
TGTGCCAGCTCTCGAGGGGGTGCTGGTTCCTACGAGCAGTACTTC
>TRBD2|TRBV6-4|-|TRBJ2-2
CASSDSAGGPGELFF
TGTGCCAGCAGTGACTCAGCGGGAGGGCCCGGGGAGCTGTTTTTT
>TRBD1|TRBV7-9|-|TRBJ1-6
CASRITGTGPNSPLHF
TGTGCCAGCAGAATAACCGGGACAGGCCCAAATTCACCCCTCCACTTT
>TRBD1|TRBV6-1|few|TRBJ1-2
CASLTGGKLWNGYTF
TGTGCCAGCTTGACAGGGGGCAAGTTGTGGAATGGCTACACCTTC
>-|TRBV7-2|-|TRBJ1-3
CASSFDSRSSGNTIYF
TGTGCCAGCAGCTTTGACTCCCGGTCCTCTGGAAACACCATATATTTT
>TRBD2|TRBV11-1|-|TRBJ2-5
CASSSRSSGETQYF
TGTGCCAGCAGCTCAAGGTCTAGCGGGGAGACCCAGTACTTC
>-|TRBV6-1|-|TRBJ1-2
CASSESSATRGYTF
TGTGCCAGCAGTGAATCTTCAGCTACGAGGGGCTACACCTTC